This TCR beta chain is from a study of blood T cell repertoires in COVID-19. Study overall: Acute and convalescent COVID-19 specimens originated in the United States, Italy and Spain. PBMCs, B-cell-depleted T cells, or T cells provided the cDNA or gDNA that made up the material.

Germline V gives CDR1 WNHNN, CDR2 SYGVQD (reference sequence). Trimming took 3 bases from V and 1 from J; bases not matched to a gene: 5. CDR3 length equals 15 residues. The protocol was immunoSEQ multiplex PCR, while the TCRdb copy is restricted to in-frame clones and leaves out a portion. The sample holds about 120,000 clones, more than 75% seen once. This clone has just one count. The sequenced sample consisted of peripheral blood. V and J are TRBV10-1 and TRBJ1-1; 7 bases align to TRBD1. This TCR was sampled from a man aged 35-49 years with acute or convalescent COVID-19. The CDR3 region has the DNA TGCGCCAGCAGTGAATCCGACAGGGAGAACACTGAAGCTTTCTTT. Its translation: CASSESDRENTEAFF.